This T cell receptor beta chain comes out of a study of CD8 T cells in ankylosing spondylitis. The length of the CDR3 is 13 residues. Germline loops: CDR1 DFQATT, CDR2 SNEGSKA (reference sequence). V was shortened by 4 bases and J by 5 bases, with 11 bases between the two germline ends. This clonotype has more than one count but fewer than ten. Each CDR3 protein gets one entry after TCRdb re-called the 5' RACE reads with MiXCR. Of roughly 140,000 distinct CDR3 sequences listed, roughly 44% are singletons. The TCR sequence derives from a male donor with ankylosing spondylitis. The sample consisted of synovial fluid, either unsorted or a sorted T cell fraction (not recorded which). The gene calls are TRBV20-1 and TRBJ1-4, with D possibly matching TRBD1 (5 bases). The CDR3 coding sequence is TGCAGTGCTACCAGACAGCTGAATGAAAAACTGTTTTTT. Its translation is CSATRQLNEKLFF.